This TCR beta chain was captured in a study of cytomegalovirus exposure and HLA in healthy donors. The PCR employed 60 Vbeta primers together with 13 Jbeta primers. Authors' processing steps: Later analysis identified roughly 82 million unique TCR beta chains, roughly 11 million shared. Libraries were prepared by immunoSEQ multiplex PCR; TCRdb keeps only in-frame clonotypes and omits some of them. V and J calls and clone size come straight from that table; D and trimming were deduced from the DNA. The data contain about 160,000 clones, about 75% of them singletons. The V end lost 5 bases, the J end lost 14 bases, and 15 bases lay between the germline ends. CDR3 length equals 12 residues. Looked up from germline, CDR1 is MNHEY and CDR2 is SVGAGI. A note on this clone: Its antigen is not identified.

Notes on the study in general: Previously analyzed data showed that most TCR beta V segments were productive at a frequency of about 87% or about 30%. Reports described diagnosis of cytomegalovirus status by the classifier as highly specific and sensitive.

The sample consisted of PBMCs. The receptor's source is a woman aged 50 to 60 in good health and CMV-seropositive. The chain recombines TRBV6-5 with TRBJ1-4, with D uncertain. This chain's CDR3 is CASSPRYPNLFF. CDR3 in DNA: TGTGCCAGCAGTCCGCGATATCCAAACCTGTTTTTT.